The rows below give T cell receptor beta chains drawn from one sample of a study of cytotoxic CD8 clonotypes in ibrutinib-treated CLL. The data were produced by immunoSEQ multiplex PCR, yet TCRdb's version contains in-frame clones alone and is incomplete. The sample shows 150,000 or so clones, roughly three quarters of them seen only once. The starting material was PBMCs, obtained after 12 months of ibrutinib treatment. These receptors came from a human donor with chronic lymphocytic leukemia. Each CDR3 is given without its conserved first and last residue. Clone sizes are given selectively: once, few, many, or a class where the clone is expanded.

>NA|TRBV5-4|TRBJ2-3
ASSLETSATDTQY
>NA|TRBV6-5|TRBJ2-1
ASTPSRSYNEQF
>NA|TRBV11-2|TRBJ2-7
ASRKPGTGPYEQY
>once|TRBV5-1|TRBJ2-7
ASSLRSGKPYEQY
>NA|TRBV27|TRBJ2-2
ASSPARTGTNTGELF
>NA|TRBV20-1|TRBJ1-2
SEQADYGYT
>NA|TRBV7-2|TRBJ2-3
ASTGLSGRRSTDTQY
>NA|TRBV4-1|TRBJ2-7
ASSQAGTVTYEQY
>NA|TRBV5-1|TRBJ1-4
ASSLRTDNEKLF
>NA|TRBV30|TRBJ1-1
AWTPGGHTEAF
>NA|TRBV27|TRBJ2-7
ASSRTGYEQY
>NA|TRBV5-1|TRBJ2-2
ASSLGGLAVNTGELF
>NA|TRBV19|TRBJ1-2
ASTGQATYGYT
>NA|TRBV13|TRBJ2-7
ASSSRVLIVEQY
>NA|TRBV7-8|TRBJ2-2
ASSLGVRTRAGELF
>NA|TRBV29-1|TRBJ2-5
SVFYGTSSQETQY
>NA|TRBV27|TRBJ2-1
ASSATGYNEQF
>NA|TRBV5-1|TRBJ2-3
ASSLTSGRTDTQY
>few|TRBV2|TRBJ2-1
ASSDNRREGEQF
>once|TRBV15|TRBJ2-1
ATSSLLAGVTEQF
>NA|TRBV15|TRBJ1-5
ATSRDRGRNQPQH
>NA|TRBV18|TRBJ1-1
ASSKRGGPNTEAF
>NA|TRBV7-6|TRBJ1-1
ASSLFFRGEGKAEAF
>once|TRBV29-1|TRBJ1-5
SVILGISGQPQH
>NA|TRBV9|TRBJ2-1
ASSVVGSGKSFYNEQF
>NA|TRBV27|TRBJ2-1
ASTWGRGGEQF
>NA|TRBV9|TRBJ2-1
ASSVGLPPINEQF
>NA|TRBV27|TRBJ2-5
ASSQKETQY
>NA|TRBV11-2|TRBJ2-7
ASSRRDRAVEQY
>NA|TRBV9|TRBJ2-1
ASSVAGTSGINEQF
>once|TRBV11-2|TRBJ2-7
ASNQLQGSSYEQY
>NA|TRBV19|TRBJ2-7
ASSILGLSYEQY
>NA|TRBV7-8|TRBJ2-2
ASRNAREASLSRELF
>NA|TRBV11-2|TRBJ1-4
ASSTQGSSSEKLF
>once|TRBV27|TRBJ2-1
ASSFVPLSGEQF
>NA|TRBV28|TRBJ1-1
ASSSGTGVTEAF
>NA|TRBV29-1|TRBJ2-1
SAKPWGNEQF
>NA|TRBV7-2|TRBJ2-7
ASSPGRSRDYEQY
>NA|TRBV7-3|TRBJ2-2
ASSLSPGLAGGPNTGELF
>NA|TRBV12-5|TRBJ2-7
ASGNPGTGSYEQY
>NA|TRBV5-1|TRBJ1-1
ASSLEQNTEAF
>NA|TRBV6-5|TRBJ2-1
ASTTIGNEQF
>few|TRBV15|TRBJ1-2
ATSALTGYYGYT
>NA|TRBV9|TRBJ1-3
ASSGDLDTIY
>NA|TRBV18|TRBJ2-7
ASSPKLAGGPGEQY
>NA|TRBV27|TRBJ1-5
ASRRGLSNQPQH
>NA|TRBV6-7|TRBJ1-2
ASSYPPISPLYYGYT
>NA|TRBV28|TRBJ2-1
ASSLWWGGRATEQF
>NA|TRBV28|TRBJ1-4
ASSFMTAGIINEKLF
>NA|TRBV27|TRBJ1-5
ASSFMGDQPQH
>NA|TRBV6-1|TRBJ2-4
ASSGQGLAEGIQY
>NA|TRBV18|TRBJ1-5
ASSRTPWSQPQH
>few|TRBV18|TRBJ2-1
ASSTGGYNEQF
>NA|TRBV19|TRBJ2-6
ASKQQSGANVLT
>NA|TRBV4-1|TRBJ2-7
ASSQGVLGYEQY
>NA|TRBV7-2|TRBJ2-7
ASSAPRLGAYEQY
>NA|TRBV30|TRBJ1-5
AWSVRGQPQH
>NA|TRBV9|TRBJ1-2
ASSPRQGYGYT
>once|TRBV15|TRBJ2-2
ATSRVDFGGRNTGELF